These T cell receptor beta chains were read from a single sample in a study of blood T cell repertoires in COVID-19. Libraries were prepared by immunoSEQ multiplex PCR; TCRdb keeps only in-frame clonotypes and omits some of them. The sample carries over 130,000 clones, 84% recorded once. Sequencing was performed on PBMCs or T cells enriched from blood (not recorded which). Source of these receptors: a man aged 50 or older in a cohort exposed to, infected with or recovered from COVID-19 (not recorded which). Both conserved end residues are part of each CDR3. Each record gives: D gene, clone size, J gene, V gene, CDR3 protein, CDR3 DNA. A D gene is named only where the DNA matches it firmly. Only part of the rows carry a size: once, few, many, or a class if the clone is expanded.

TRBD2 | . | TRBJ2-3 | TRBV3-1/TRBV3-2 | CASSLRLAGTTDTQYF | TGTGCCAGCAGCCTAAGACTAGCGGGGACCACAGATACGCAGTATTTT
. | . | TRBJ1-2 | TRBV28 | CASSPLRGRTWGYTF | TGTGCCAGCAGTCCCCTAAGAGGACGGACTTGGGGCTACACCTTC
. | few | TRBJ2-1 | TRBV19 | CASKVGRVQFF | TGTGCCAGTAAAGTCGGGAGAGTCCAGTTCTTC
. | few | TRBJ1-1 | TRBV2 | CASSEAAGRGKTEAFF | TGTGCCAGCAGTGAAGCAGCAGGGAGGGGGAAAACTGAAGCTTTCTTT
. | . | TRBJ2-7 | TRBV27 | CASSSPGAEQYF | TGTGCCAGCAGTTCCCCCGGAGCCGAGCAGTACTTC
TRBD2 | . | TRBJ2-3 | TRBV13 | CASSRGLATDTQYF | TGTGCCAGCAGCAGGGGACTAGCCACAGATACGCAGTATTTT
TRBD2 | . | TRBJ2-1 | TRBV5-1 | CASSLMAGANNEQFF | TGCGCCAGCAGCTTGATGGCGGGAGCGAACAATGAGCAGTTCTTC
. | few | TRBJ2-7 | TRBV6-2/TRBV6-3 | CASSLRGDTYEQYF | TGTGCCAGCAGCCTCAGGGGGGATACCTACGAGCAGTACTTC
. | few | TRBJ2-3 | TRBV6-5 | CASSYQPQGTDTQYF | TGTGCCAGCAGTTACCAGCCCCAGGGCACAGATACGCAGTATTTT
. | . | TRBJ1-1 | TRBV11-2 | CASSLRDWTVLTEAFF | TGTGCCAGCAGCCTGAGGGATTGGACAGTACTCACTGAAGCTTTCTTT
TRBD1 | . | TRBJ1-4 | TRBV30 | CAWSEGTGEEKLFF | TGTGCCTGGAGTGAAGGGACAGGTGAAGAAAAACTGTTTTTT
TRBD2 | few | TRBJ2-7 | TRBV19 | CASSPTGGSYEQYF | TGTGCCAGTAGTCCCACGGGAGGCTCCTACGAGCAGTACTTC
TRBD1 | . | TRBJ2-1 | TRBV4-3 | CASSQTQGAHEQFF | TGCGCCAGCAGCCAAACACAGGGGGCACATGAGCAGTTCTTC
TRBD2 | few | TRBJ2-7 | TRBV28 | CASSSGGSGRASYEQYF | TGTGCCAGCAGTTCCGGAGGTAGCGGGAGGGCCAGCTACGAGCAGTACTTC
TRBD1 | once | TRBJ1-4 | TRBV28 | CASSFTISTGVGEKLFF | TGTGCCAGCAGTTTCACCATCTCGACAGGGGTAGGTGAAAAACTGTTTTTT
. | . | TRBJ2-3 | TRBV28 | CASSSLSGRDLVTQYF | TGTGCCAGCAGTTCACTCTCGGGACGGGACTTGGTTACGCAGTATTTT
TRBD1 | few | TRBJ1-2 | TRBV27 | CASRSDRGYGYTF | TGTGCCAGCAGATCCGACAGGGGTTATGGCTACACCTTC
. | . | TRBJ1-6 | TRBV10-3 | CAISEKPGQSDSPLHF | TGTGCCATCAGTGAGAAACCCGGACAGAGTGATTCACCCCTCCACTTT
TRBD2 | . | TRBJ2-1 | TRBV10-1 | CASSDRRARGSGRSYNEQFF | TGCGCCAGCAGTGACAGAAGGGCTCGGGGCAGCGGGAGGTCCTACAATGAGCAGTTCTTC
. | . | TRBJ1-2 | TRBV27 | CASSLYEGGNYGYTF | TGTGCCAGCAGTTTATACGAAGGGGGTAACTATGGCTACACCTTC
. | . | TRBJ1-1 | TRBV29-1 | CSVEGLGLADEAFF | TGCAGCGTTGAGGGTTTAGGACTCGCAGATGAAGCTTTCTTT
. | . | TRBJ2-4 | TRBV27 | CASSLDGLAKNIQYF | TGTGCCAGCAGTTTAGATGGGCTAGCCAAAAACATTCAGTACTTC
TRBD1 | . | TRBJ1-6 | TRBV7-9 | CASSLTGGDSPLHF | TGTGCCAGCAGCTTGACAGGGGGAGATTCACCCCTCCACTTT
. | few | TRBJ2-2 | TRBV3-1/TRBV3-2 | CASSLAGSNTGELFF | TGTGCCAGCAGCCTCGCGGGGTCCAACACCGGGGAGCTGTTTTTT
. | . | TRBJ2-3 | TRBV24-1 | CATSDLLTDTQYF | TGTGCCACCAGTGATTTGCTCACAGATACGCAGTATTTT
. | . | TRBJ1-1 | TRBV2 | CASSDPQGRNTEAFF | TGTGCCAGCAGTGACCCGCAGGGAAGGAACACTGAAGCTTTCTTT
TRBD2 | . | TRBJ2-7 | TRBV7-2 | CASSLGTSGTSSYEQYF | TGTGCCAGCAGCTTGGGGACTAGCGGGACTAGCTCCTACGAGCAGTACTTC
. | . | TRBJ2-6 | TRBV6-6 | CASARGSGANVLTF | TGTGCCAGCGCGCGAGGTTCTGGGGCCAACGTCCTGACTTTC
. | . | TRBJ2-3 | TRBV7-2 | CASSSPGYGSTRTDTQYF | TGTGCCAGCAGCTCTCCAGGGTATGGCTCCACTCGCACAGATACGCAGTATTTT
. | . | TRBJ1-2 | TRBV20-1 | CSAPGDYGYTF | TGCAGTGCCCCCGGGGACTATGGCTACACCTTC
. | . | TRBJ1-5 | TRBV19 | CASSKDEILGRNQPQHF | TGTGCCAGTAGTAAAGACGAGATTCTGGGCAGGAATCAGCCCCAGCATTTT
TRBD2 | . | TRBJ2-7 | TRBV5-5 | CASSLILAGYEQYF | TGTGCCAGCAGCTTGATCCTAGCGGGGTACGAGCAGTACTTC